What follows describes a single T cell receptor beta chain. This clone showed up just once. Its antigen is unknown. The sample holds no much larger clone one base away, and base qualities are not on file. From cysteine to phenylalanine, the CDR3 is 14 amino acids long. The kept DNA is CDR3 alone, 42 bases in frame from the first base. The junction shows trimming of 3 bases on V and 4 bases on J, plus 15 bases between the germline ends. CDR1 and CDR2 are drawn from the germline V gene (reference sequence): DFQATT, SNEGSKA. The sample belongs to a study of blood T cell repertoires in COVID-19 (dated by TCRdb to about 2020). Turning to the overall study: The collaborator samples originated in the United States, Italy and Spain and spanned the acute and convalescent phases of COVID-19. The material from the prospective study consisted of cDNA or gDNA derived from T cells, B-cell-depleted T cells, or PBMCs. Deeply sampled blood TCRbeta repertoires from subjects exposed to, actively infected with, or recovered from COVID-19 were included in the dataset. The repertoires were released in a freely available public database intended as a resource for research on the immune response to SARS-CoV-2. The samples were drawn from two sources: the first 160 participants of the ongoing ImmuneRACE study, and about 1,300 subjects contributed by 6 global collaborators. The sample metadata nearly always contained a de-identified subject ID, COVID-19 status, age in years and sex. Where HLA class I and class II types were available, the types were taken from metadata supplied by the sample provider, not from assay-based typing. What the study reported, not specific to this receptor: How much clinical and demographic metadata was included differed by source and by participant, and the metadata was provided uncurated.

One collaborating source in Seattle enrolled patients during active infection and followed them longitudinally through the course of disease. Each collaborating institution followed its own protocols to collect whole blood in K2EDTA tubes. For TCRbeta analysis, collaborators shipped samples in one of three forms: frozen whole blood, isolated PBMCs, or DNA extracted from either of those sample types. TCRbeta CDR3 regions were amplified from genomic DNA using the immunoSEQ Assay, a bias-controlled multiplex PCR. The paper's processing steps were these. Nucleated cell counts per sample were estimated from amplification of reference gene primers within the assay. To quantify the absolute abundance of each unique TCRbeta CDR3 rearrangement, sequence reads were collapsed and filtered. For each sample, productive Simpson clonality was calculated by taking the square root of Simpson's diversity index across productive rearrangements. TCRdb retrieved this table from immuneACCESS and kept in-frame rearrangements only. Not all clones are present; in checked studies, unresolved V genes account for under half, and no reason is known for the remainder. D and trimming come from the DNA, and the V and J calls and clone size come from that table. The sample contains a few hundred thousand clones, approximately 90% of them found a single time. The ten largest clones take up about 6.7% of the sample.

The clonotype was recovered from a woman aged 25 to 39 with COVID-19, enrolled during active disease. The material sequenced was peripheral blood. The chain couples TRBV20-1 to TRBJ1-1; matching of 6 bases hints at TRBD1 as the D gene. The DNA reads as follows: TGCAGTGCTAGTAGCAGGGGAGGGGGCACTGAAGCTTTCTTT. Translated, it gives CSASSRGGGTEAFF.